This T cell receptor beta chain was captured by sequencing in a study of T cell repertoires in cytomegalovirus infection. Study outcomes and limitations: Across the ex vivo response, the dominant clonotypes were HLA-C-restricted CMV-specific TCR beta clonotypes. Based on cumulative public TCR beta family frequency, carriers of CMV plus the relevant HLA were identified.

TCRdb analysed the reads with MiXCR anew, one entry per CDR3 protein. The profile shows some 100,000 distinct CDR3 sequences, more than 20% of them singletons. The CDR3 has 15 amino acids. The V gene's germline CDR1 is SEHNR and CDR2 FQNEAQ (reference sequence). V shed 5 bases and J 2 bases; nucleotides not matched to a gene: 5. This clonotype was recorded at least ten times. Antigen specificity is unknown. This sequence joins TRBV7-9 and TRBJ2-2; 7 bases match TRBD2. The specimen was CD8+ T cells from PBMCs. The sequence derives from a human donor in good health (CMV status not recorded). Some clones in this sample may be carry-over from other donors' samples. The CDR3: CASSTSGANTGELFF. The CDR3 DNA follows: TGTGCCAGCAGCACCAGCGGGGCCAACACCGGGGAGCTGTTTTTT. Supplemented by reference TRBV7-9 and TRBJ2-2, the full variable domain reads DTGVSQNPRHKITKRGQNVTFRCDPISEHNRLYWYRQTLGQGPEFLTYFQNEAQLEKSRLLSDRFSAERPKGSFSTLEIQRTEQGDSAMYLCASSTSGANTGELFFGEGSRLTVL.